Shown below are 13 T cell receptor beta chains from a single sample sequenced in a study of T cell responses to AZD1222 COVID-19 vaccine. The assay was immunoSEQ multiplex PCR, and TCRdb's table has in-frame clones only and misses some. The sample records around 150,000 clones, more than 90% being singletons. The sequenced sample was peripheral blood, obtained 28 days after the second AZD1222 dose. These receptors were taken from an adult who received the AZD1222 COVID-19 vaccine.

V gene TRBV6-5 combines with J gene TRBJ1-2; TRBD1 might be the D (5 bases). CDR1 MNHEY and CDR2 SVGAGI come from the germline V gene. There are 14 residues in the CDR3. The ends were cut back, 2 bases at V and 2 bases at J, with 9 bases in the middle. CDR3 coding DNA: TGTGCCAGCAGTTACCAGCGGGACAACTATGGCTACACCTTC. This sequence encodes CASSYQRDNYGYTF.

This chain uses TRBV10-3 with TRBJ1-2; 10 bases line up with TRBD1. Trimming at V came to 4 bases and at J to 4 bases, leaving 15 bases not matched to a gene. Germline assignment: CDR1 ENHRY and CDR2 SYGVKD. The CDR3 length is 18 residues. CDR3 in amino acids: CAISVAPDRGKGIYGYTF. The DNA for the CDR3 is TGTGCCATCAGTGTAGCCCCGGACAGGGGGAAGGGAATCTATGGCTACACCTTC.

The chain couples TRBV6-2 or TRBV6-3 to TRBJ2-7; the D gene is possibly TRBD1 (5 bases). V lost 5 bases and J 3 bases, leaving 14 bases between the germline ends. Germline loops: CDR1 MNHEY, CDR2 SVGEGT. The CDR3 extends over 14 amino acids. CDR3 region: CASSHTRTYYEQYF. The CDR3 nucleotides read TGTGCCAGCAGTCACACTCGGACATACTACGAGCAGTACTTC.

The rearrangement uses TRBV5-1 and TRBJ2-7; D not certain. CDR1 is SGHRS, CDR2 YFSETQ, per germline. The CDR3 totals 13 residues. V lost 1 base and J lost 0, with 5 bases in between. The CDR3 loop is CASSLFSSYEQYF. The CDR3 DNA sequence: TGCGCCAGCAGCTTGTTCTCCTCCTACGAGCAGTACTTC.

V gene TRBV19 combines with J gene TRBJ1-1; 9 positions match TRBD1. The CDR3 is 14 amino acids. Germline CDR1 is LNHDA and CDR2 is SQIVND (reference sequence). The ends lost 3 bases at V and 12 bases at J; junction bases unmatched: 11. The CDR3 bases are TGTGCCAGTAGTATGGCGTTGGGAGGACAGGGGCCTTTCTTT. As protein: CASSMALGGQGPFF.

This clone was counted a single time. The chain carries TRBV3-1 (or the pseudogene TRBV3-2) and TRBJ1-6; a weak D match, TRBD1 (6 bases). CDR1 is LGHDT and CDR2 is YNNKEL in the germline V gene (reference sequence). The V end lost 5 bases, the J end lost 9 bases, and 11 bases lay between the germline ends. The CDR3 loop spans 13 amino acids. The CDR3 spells CASSTGPGSPLHF. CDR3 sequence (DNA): TGTGCCAGCAGCACAGGGCCGGGTTCACCCCTCCACTTT.

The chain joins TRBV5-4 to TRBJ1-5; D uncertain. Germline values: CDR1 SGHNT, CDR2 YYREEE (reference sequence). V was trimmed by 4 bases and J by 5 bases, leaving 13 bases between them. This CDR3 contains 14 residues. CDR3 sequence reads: CASSNIGPYQPQHF. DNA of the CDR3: TGTGCCAGCAGCAATATCGGTCCATATCAGCCCCAGCATTTT.

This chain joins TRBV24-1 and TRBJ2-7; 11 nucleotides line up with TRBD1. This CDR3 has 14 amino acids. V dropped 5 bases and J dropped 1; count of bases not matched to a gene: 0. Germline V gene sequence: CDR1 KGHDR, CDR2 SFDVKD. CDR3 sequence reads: CATSGDRGSYEQYF. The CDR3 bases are TGTGCCACCAGTGGGGACAGGGGGTCCTACGAGCAGTACTTC.

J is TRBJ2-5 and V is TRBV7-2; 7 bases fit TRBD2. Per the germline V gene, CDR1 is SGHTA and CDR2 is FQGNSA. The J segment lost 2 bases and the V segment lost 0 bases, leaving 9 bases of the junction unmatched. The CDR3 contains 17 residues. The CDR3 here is CASSLAHLGAGQETQYF. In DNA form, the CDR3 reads TGTGCCAGCAGCTTAGCCCATCTGGGAGCGGGACAAGAGACCCAGTACTTC.

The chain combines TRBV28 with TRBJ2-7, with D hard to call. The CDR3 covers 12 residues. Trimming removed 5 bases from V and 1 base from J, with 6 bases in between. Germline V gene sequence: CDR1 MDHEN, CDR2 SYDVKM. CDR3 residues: CASSAPSYEQYF. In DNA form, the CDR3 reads TGTGCCAGCAGTGCCCCTTCCTACGAGCAGTACTTC.

CDR3 sequence reads: CASTAGHSGNTIYF. The CDR3 DNA reads TGTGCCAGCACCGCCGGACATTCTGGAAACACCATATATTTT. J is TRBJ1-3 and V is TRBV9, with a possible D match to TRBD1 (5 bases). Germline V gene data show CDR1 as SGDLS and CDR2 as YYNGEE. This CDR3 is built from 14 residues. Trimming shortened V by 6 bases and J by 1 base, and 11 bases separated the two germline ends.

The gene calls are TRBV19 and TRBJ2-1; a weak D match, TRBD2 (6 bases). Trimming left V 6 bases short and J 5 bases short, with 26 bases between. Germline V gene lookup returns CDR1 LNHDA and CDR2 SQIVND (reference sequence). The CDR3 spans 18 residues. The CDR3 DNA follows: TGTGCCAGTAGGACCCGACGACTAGTTAGTAATGTAAACAATGAGCAGTTCTTC. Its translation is CASRTRRLVSNVNNEQFF.

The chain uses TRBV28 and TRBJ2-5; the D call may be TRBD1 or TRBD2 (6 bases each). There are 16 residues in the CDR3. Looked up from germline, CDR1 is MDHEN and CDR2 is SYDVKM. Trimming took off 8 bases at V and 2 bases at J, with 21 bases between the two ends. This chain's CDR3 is CASRSGASILQETQYF. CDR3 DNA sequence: TGTGCCAGCCGATCGGGGGCATCTATTCTACAAGAGACCCAGTACTTC.